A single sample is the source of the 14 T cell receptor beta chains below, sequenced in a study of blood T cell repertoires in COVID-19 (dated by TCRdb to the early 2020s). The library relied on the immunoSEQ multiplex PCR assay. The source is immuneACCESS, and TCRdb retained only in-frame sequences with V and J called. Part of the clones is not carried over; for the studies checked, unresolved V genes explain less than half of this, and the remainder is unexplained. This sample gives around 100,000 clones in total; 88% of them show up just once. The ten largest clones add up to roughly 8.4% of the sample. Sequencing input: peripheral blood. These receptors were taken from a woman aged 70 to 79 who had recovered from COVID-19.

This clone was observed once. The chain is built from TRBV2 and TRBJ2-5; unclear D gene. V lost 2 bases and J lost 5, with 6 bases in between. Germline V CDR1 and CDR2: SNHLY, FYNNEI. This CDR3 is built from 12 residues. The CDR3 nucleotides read TGTGCCAGCAGTGAATCGAGGGAGACCCAGTACTTC. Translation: CASSESRETQYF.

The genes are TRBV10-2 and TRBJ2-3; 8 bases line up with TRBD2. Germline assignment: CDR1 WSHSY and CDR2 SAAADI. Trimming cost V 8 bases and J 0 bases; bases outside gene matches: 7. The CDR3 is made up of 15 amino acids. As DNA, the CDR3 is TGCGCCAGCTTCCGGGGGGGTGCTAGCACAGATACGCAGTATTTT. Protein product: CASFRGGASTDTQYF.

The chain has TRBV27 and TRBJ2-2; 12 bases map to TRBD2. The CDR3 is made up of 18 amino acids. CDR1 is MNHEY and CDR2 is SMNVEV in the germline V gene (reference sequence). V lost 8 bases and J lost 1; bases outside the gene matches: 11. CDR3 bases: TGTGCCAGCTGGGGGCTAGCGGGAGGGCCCAAGAACACCGGGGAGCTGTTTTTT. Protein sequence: CASWGLAGGPKNTGELFF.

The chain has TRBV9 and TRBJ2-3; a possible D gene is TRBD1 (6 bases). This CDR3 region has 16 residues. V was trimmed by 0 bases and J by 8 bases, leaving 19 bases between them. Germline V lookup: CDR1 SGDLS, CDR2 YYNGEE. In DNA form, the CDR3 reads TGTGCCAGCAGCGTAGTCCCCACAGGGTTCGGAGGTACGCAGTATTTT. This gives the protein CASSVVPTGFGGTQYF.

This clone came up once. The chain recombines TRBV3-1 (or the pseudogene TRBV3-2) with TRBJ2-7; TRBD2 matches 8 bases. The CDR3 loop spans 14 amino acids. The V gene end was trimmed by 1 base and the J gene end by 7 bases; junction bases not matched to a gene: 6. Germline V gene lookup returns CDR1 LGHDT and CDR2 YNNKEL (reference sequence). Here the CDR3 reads CASSQVGLVGEQYF. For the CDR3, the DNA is TGTGCCAGCAGCCAAGTGGGACTAGTGGGGGAGCAGTACTTC.

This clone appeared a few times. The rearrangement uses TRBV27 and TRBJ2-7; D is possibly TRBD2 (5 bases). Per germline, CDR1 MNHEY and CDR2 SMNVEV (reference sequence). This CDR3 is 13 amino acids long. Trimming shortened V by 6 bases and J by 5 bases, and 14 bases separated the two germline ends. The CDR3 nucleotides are TGTGCCAGCAGCCTTGACCGGGGTAACGAGCAGTACTTC. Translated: CASSLDRGNEQYF.

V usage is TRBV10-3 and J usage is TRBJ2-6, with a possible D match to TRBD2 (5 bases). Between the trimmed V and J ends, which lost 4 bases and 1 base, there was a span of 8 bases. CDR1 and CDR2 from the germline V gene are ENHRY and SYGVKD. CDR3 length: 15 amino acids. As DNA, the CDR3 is TGTGCCATCAGTGCGGACTGGTCTGGGGCCAACGTCCTGACTTTC. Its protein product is CAISADWSGANVLTF.

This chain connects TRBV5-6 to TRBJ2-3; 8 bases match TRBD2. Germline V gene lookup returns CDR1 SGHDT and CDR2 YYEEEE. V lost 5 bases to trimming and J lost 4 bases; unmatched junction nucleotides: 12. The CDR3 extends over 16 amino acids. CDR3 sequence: CASSSRPGLGPDTQYF. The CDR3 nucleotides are TGTGCCAGCAGTTCCAGGCCGGGACTAGGGCCAGATACGCAGTATTTT. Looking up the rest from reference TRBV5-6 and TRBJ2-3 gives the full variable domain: DAGVTQSPTHLIKTRGQQVTLRCSPKSGHDTVSWYQQALGQGPQFIFQYYEEEERQRGNFPDRFSGHQFPNYSSELNVNALLLGDSALYLCASSSRPGLGPDTQYFGPGTRLTVL.

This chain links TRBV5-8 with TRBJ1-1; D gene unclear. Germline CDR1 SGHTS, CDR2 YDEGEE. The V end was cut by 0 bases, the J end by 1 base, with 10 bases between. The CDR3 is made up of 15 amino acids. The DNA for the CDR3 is TGTGCCAGCAGCTTGGAGTGGTTACAGAACACTGAAGCTTTCTTT. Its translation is CASSLEWLQNTEAFF.

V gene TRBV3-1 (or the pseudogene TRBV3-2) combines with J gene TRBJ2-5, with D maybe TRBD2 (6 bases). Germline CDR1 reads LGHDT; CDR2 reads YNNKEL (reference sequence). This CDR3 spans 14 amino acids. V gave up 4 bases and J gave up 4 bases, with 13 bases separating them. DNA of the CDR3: TGTGCCAGCAGCCTAGCACTAGCAGGAGAGACCCAGTACTTC. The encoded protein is CASSLALAGETQYF.

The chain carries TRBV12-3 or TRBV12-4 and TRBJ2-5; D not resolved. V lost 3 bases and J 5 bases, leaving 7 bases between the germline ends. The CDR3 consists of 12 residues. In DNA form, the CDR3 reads TGTGCCAGCAGTTTCTCCGGGGAGACCCAGTACTTC. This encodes CASSFSGETQYF.

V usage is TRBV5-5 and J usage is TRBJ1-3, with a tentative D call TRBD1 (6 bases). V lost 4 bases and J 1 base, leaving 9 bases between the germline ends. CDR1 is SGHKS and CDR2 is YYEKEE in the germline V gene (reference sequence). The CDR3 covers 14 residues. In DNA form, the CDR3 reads TGTGCCAGCAGCGACAGGTCATCTGGAAACACCATATATTTT. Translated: CASSDRSSGNTIYF. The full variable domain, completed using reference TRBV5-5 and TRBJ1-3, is DAGVTQSPTHLIKTRGQQVTLRCSPISGHKSVSWYQQVLGQGPQFIFQYYEKEERGRGNFPDRFSARQFPNYSSELNVNALLLGDSALYLCASSDRSSGNTIYFGEGSWLTVV.

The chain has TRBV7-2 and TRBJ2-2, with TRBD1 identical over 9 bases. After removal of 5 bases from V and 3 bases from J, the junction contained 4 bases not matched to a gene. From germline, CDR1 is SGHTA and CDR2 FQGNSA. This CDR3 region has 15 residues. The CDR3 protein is CASSVTGGDTGELFF. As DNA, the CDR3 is TGTGCCAGCAGCGTGACAGGGGGAGACACCGGGGAGCTGTTTTTT.

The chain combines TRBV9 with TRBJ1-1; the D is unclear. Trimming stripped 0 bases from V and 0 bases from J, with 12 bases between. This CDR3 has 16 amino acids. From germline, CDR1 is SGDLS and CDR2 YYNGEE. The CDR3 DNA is TGTGCCAGCAGCGTAGTGGGCAGCGGTATGAACACTGAAGCTTTCTTT. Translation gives CASSVVGSGMNTEAFF. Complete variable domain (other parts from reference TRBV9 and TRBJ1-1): DSGVTQTPKHLITATGQRVTLRCSPRSGDLSVYWYQQSLDQGLQFLIQYYNGEERAKGNILERFSAQQFPDLHSELNLSSLELGDSALYFCASSVVGSGMNTEAFFGQGTRLTVV.